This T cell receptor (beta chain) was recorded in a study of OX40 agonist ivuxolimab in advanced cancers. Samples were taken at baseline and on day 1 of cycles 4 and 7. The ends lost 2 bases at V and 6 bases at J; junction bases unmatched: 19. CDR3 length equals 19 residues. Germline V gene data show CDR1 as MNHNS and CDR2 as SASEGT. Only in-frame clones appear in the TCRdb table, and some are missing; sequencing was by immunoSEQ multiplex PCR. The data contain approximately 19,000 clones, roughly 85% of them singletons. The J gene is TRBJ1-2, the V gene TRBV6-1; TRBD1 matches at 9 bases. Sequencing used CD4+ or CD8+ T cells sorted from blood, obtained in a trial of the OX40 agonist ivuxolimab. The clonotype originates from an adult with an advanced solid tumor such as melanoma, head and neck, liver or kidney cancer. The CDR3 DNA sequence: TGTGCCAGCAGTGAAAGGGGGGCCGCAGGATTAGGGACAGGGAATGGCTACACCTTC. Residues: CASSERGAAGLGTGNGYTF.